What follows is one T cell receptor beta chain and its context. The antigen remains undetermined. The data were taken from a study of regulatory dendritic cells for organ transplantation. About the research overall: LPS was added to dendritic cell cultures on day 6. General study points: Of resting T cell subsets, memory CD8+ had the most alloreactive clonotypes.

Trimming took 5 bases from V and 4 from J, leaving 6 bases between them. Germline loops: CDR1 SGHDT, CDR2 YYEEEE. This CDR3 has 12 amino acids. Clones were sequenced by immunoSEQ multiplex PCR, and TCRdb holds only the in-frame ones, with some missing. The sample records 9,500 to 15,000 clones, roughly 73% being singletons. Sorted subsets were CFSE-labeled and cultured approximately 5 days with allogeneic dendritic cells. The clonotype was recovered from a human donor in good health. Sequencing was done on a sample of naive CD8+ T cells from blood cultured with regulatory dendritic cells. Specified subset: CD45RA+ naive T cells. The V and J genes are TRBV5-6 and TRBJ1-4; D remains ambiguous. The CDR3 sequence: CASSSHNEKLFF. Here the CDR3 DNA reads TGTGCCAGCAGTTCCCATAATGAAAAACTGTTTTTT. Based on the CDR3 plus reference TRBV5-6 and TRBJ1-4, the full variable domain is DAGVTQSPTHLIKTRGQQVTLRCSPKSGHDTVSWYQQALGQGPQFIFQYYEEEERQRGNFPDRFSGHQFPNYSSELNVNALLLGDSALYLCASSSHNEKLFFGSGTQLSVL.